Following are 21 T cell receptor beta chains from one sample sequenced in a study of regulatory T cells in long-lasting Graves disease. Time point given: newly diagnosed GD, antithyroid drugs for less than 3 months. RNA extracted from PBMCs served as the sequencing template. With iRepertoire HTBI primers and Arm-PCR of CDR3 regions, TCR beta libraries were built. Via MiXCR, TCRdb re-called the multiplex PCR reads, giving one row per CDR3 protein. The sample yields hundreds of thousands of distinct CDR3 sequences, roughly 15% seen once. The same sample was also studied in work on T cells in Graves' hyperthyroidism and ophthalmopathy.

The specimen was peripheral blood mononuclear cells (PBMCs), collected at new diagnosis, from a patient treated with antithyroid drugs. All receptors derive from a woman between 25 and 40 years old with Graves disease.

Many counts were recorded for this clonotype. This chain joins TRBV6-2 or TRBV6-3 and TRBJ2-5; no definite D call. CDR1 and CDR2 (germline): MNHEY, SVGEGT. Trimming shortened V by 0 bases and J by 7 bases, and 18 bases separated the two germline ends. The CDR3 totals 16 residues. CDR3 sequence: CASSYSIEADIRTQYF. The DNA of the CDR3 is TGTGCCAGCAGTTACTCGATTGAGGCTGATATCAGGACCCAGTACTTC.

The CDR3 is CSASGQTSGTRGEQYF. CDR3 in DNA: TGCAGTGCTAGCGGACAGACTAGCGGAACCAGAGGCGAGCAGTACTTC. The V call is TRBV20-1, the J call TRBJ2-7; TRBD2 matches 9 bases. Germline lookup yields CDR1 DFQATT and CDR2 SNEGSKA (reference sequence). CDR3 length: 16 residues. After removal of 3 bases from V and 6 bases from J, the junction contained 15 bases not matched to a gene.

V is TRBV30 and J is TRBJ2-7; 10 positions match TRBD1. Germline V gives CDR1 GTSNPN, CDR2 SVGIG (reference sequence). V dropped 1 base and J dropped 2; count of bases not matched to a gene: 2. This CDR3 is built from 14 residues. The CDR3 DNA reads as TGTGCCTGGAGTGAGGACAGGGGGGCCTACGAGCAGTACTTC. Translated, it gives CAWSEDRGAYEQYF.

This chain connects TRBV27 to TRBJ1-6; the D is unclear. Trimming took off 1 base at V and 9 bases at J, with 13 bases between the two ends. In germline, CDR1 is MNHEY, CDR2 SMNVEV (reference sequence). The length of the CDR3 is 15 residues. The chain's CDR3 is CASSLYRGGTSPLHF. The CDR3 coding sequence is TGTGCCAGCAGTTTATATCGGGGAGGAACTTCACCCCTCCACTTT.

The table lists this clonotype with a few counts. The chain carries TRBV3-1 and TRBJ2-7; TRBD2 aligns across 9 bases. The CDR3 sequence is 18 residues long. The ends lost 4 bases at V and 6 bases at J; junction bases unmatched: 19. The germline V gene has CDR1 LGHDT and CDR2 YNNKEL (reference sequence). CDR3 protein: CASSLSGRSSGSGGEQYF. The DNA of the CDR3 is TGTGCCAGCAGCCTAAGCGGGAGGAGTAGCGGGAGCGGTGGCGAGCAGTACTTC.

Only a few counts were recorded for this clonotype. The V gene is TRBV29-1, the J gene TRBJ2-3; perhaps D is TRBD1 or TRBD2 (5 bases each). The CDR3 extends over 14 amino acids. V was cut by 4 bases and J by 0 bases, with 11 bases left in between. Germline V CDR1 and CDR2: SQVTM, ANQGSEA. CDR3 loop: CSVGQGGSTDTQYF. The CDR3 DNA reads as TGCAGCGTTGGGCAGGGCGGGAGCACAGATACGCAGTATTTT.

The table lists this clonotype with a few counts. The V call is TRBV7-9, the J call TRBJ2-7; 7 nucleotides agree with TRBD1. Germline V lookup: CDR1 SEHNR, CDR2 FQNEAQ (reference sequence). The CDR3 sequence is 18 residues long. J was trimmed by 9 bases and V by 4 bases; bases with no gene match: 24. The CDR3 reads CASSSGARRDRERLGQYF. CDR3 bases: TGTGCCAGCAGCTCCGGCGCCCGCCGGGACAGAGAAAGGCTAGGGCAGTACTTC.

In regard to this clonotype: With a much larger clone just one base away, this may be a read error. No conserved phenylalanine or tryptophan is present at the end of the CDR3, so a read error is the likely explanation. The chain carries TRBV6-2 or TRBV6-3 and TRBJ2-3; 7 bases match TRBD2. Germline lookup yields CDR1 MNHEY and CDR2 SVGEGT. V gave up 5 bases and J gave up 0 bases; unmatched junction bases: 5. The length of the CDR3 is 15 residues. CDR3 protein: CASSATSASTDTQYL. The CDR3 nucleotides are TGTGCCAGCAGTGCCACTAGCGCTAGCACAGATACGCAGTATCTT.

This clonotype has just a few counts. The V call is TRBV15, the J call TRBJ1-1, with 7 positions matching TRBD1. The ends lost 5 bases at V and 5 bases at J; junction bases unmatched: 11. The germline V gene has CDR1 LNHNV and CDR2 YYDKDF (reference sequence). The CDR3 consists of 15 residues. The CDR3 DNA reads TGTGCCACCAGCGGGCGACAGGGTTTAGGTACTGAAGCTTTCTTT. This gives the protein CATSGRQGLGTEAFF.

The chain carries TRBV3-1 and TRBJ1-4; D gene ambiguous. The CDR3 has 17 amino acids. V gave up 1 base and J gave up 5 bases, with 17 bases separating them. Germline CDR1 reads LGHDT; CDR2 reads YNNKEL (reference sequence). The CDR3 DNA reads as TGTGCCAGCAGCCAAGGGCAACTTGCGGGGTCCAATGAAAAACTGTTTTTT. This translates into CASSQGQLAGSNEKLFF.

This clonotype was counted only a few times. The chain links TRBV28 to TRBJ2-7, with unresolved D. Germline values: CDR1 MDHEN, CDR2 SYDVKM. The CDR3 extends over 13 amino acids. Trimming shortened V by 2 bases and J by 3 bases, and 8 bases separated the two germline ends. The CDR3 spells CASSLTELYEQYF. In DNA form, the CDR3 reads TGTGCCAGCAGTTTAACAGAGCTCTACGAGCAGTACTTC. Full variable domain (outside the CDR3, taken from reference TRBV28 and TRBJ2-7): DVKVTQSSRYLVKRTGEKVFLECVQDMDHENMFWYRQDPGLGLRLIYFSYDVKMKEKGDIPEGYSVSREKKERFSLILESASTNQTSMYLCASSLTELYEQYFGPGTRLTVT.

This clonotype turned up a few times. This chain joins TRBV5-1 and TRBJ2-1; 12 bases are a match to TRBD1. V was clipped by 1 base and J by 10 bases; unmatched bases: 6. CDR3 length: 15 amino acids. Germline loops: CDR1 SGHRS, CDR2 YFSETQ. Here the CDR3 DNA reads TGCGCCAGCAGCTTGATGGGACAGGGGGCAAGGGAGCAGTTCTTC. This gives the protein CASSLMGQGAREQFF.

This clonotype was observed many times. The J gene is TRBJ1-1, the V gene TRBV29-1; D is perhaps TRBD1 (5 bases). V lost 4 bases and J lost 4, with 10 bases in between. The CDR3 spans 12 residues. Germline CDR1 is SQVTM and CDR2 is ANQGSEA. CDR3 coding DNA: TGCAGCGTTGCGTTGGGGACCACTGAAGCTTTCTTT. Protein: CSVALGTTEAFF. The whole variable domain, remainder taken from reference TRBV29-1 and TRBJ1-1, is SAVISQKPSRDICQRGTSLTIQCQVDSQVTMMFWYRQQPGQSLTLIATANQGSEATYESGFVIDKFPISRPNLTFSTLTVSNMSPEDSSIYLCSVALGTTEAFFGQGTRLTVV.

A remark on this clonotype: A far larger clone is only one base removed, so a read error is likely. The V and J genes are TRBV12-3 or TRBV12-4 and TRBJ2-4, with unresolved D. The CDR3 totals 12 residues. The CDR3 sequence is CVSSWGEVAQYF. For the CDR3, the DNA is TGTGTCAGCAGTTGGGGTGAGGTGGCCCAGTACTTC.

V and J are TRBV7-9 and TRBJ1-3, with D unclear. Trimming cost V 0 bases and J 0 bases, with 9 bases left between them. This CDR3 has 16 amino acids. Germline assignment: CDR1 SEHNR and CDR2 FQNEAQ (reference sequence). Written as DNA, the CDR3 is TGTGCCAGCAGCTTAGCGACCGTCGTCTCTGGAAACACCATATATTTT. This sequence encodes CASSLATVVSGNTIYF.

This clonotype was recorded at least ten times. The CDR3 spells CACPGTSRGYTF. The DNA of the CDR3 is TGTGCCTGCCCCGGGACATCGCGTGGCTACACCTTC. This chain links TRBV30 with TRBJ1-2; tentative D call: TRBD1 (6 bases). The V end was cut by 6 bases, the J end by 7 bases, with 15 bases between. The CDR3 is made up of 12 amino acids. Germline V lookup: CDR1 GTSNPN, CDR2 SVGIG (reference sequence).

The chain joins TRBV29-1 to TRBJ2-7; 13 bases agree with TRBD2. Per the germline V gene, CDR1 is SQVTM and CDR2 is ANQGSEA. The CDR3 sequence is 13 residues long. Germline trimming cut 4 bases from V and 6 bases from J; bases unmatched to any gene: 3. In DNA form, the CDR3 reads TGCAGCGTTGGGACTAGCGGGAGAGGCGAGCAGTACTTC. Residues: CSVGTSGRGEQYF.

This chain's CDR3 is CATSDASMGSYEQFF. CDR3 DNA sequence: TGTGCCACCAGTGATGCTTCTATGGGTTCCTATGAGCAGTTCTTC. The rearrangement joins TRBV24-1 to TRBJ2-1; the D is unclear. V gave up 3 bases and J gave up 8 bases, with 16 bases separating them. CDR1 is KGHDR, CDR2 SFDVKD, per germline. The CDR3 is 15 residues long.

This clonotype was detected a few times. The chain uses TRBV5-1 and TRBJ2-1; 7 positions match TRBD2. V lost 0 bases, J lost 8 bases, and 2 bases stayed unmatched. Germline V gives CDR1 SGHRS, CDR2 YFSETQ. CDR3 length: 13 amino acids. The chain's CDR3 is CASSLASGDEQFF. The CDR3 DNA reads TGCGCCAGCAGCTTGGCTAGCGGCGATGAGCAGTTCTTC.

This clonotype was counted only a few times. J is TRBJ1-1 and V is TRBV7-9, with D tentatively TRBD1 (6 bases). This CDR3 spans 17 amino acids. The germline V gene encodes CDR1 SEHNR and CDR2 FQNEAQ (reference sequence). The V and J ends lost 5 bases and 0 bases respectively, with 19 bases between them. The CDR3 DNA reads TGTGCCAGCAGCCATAGGGGGGGACACGTAATGAACACTGAAGCTTTCTTT. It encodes CASSHRGGHVMNTEAFF.

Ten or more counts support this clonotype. This chain's CDR3 is CAISVGDRQPQHF. The CDR3 DNA sequence: TGTGCCATCAGTGTAGGGGATCGTCAGCCCCAGCATTTT. V usage is TRBV10-3 and J usage is TRBJ1-5, with a possible D match to TRBD1 (5 bases). The CDR3 covers 13 residues. Germline values: CDR1 ENHRY, CDR2 SYGVKD. The ends were cut back, 4 bases at V and 6 bases at J, with 10 bases in the middle.